The 25 T cell receptor beta chains listed next were all sequenced from one sample in a study of technical replicates of blood from a few donors. Using immunoSEQ multiplex PCR, the repertoire was profiled, and TCRdb retains in-frame clones only, with some absent. Of about 68,000 clones listed, under 98% are singletons. Specimen: T cells isolated from PBMCs. Receptors were obtained from a human donor in good health.

The V gene is TRBV4-3, the J gene TRBJ2-2, with a tentative D call TRBD2 (5 bases). The CDR3 consists of 19 residues. CDR1 and CDR2 from the germline V gene are LGHNA and YSLEER. Between the trimmed V and J ends, which lost 1 base and 0 bases, there was a span of 18 bases. The CDR3 reads CASSQGASNWETNTGELFF. CDR3 sequence (DNA): TGCGCCAGCAGCCAAGGGGCCTCCAACTGGGAGACGAACACCGGGGAGCTGTTTTTT.

The V and J genes are TRBV4-3 and TRBJ2-3; 9 bases align to TRBD1. The CDR3 spans 20 residues. Germline CDR1 and CDR2: LGHNA and YSLEER. The J segment lost 1 base and the V segment lost 0 bases, leaving 14 bases of the junction unmatched. Here the CDR3 reads CASSQDSRGYRTGGTDTQYF. CDR3 in DNA: TGCGCCAGCAGCCAAGATAGCAGAGGGTATAGGACAGGGGGCACAGATACGCAGTATTTT.

V is TRBV7-3 and J is TRBJ1-5, with 7 nucleotides matching TRBD1. The trim removed 2 bases at V and 3 bases at J, leaving 7 bases unmatched. This CDR3 has 16 residues. From germline, CDR1 is SGHTA and CDR2 FQGTGA. The CDR3 loop is CASSLGQGGPNQPQHF. CDR3 coding DNA: TGTGCCAGCAGCTTAGGCCAGGGGGGCCCCAATCAGCCCCAGCATTTT.

The gene calls are TRBV11-3 and TRBJ2-4, with D perhaps TRBD1 (7 bases). This CDR3 region has 14 residues. The germline V gene encodes CDR1 SGHNT and CDR2 YENEEA. V gave up 5 bases and J gave up 6 bases, with 14 bases separating them. The CDR3 protein is CASSPAGTANIQYF. CDR3 nucleotide sequence: TGTGCCAGCAGCCCGGCGGGGACAGCAAACATTCAGTACTTC.

The chain links TRBV6-5 to TRBJ1-1; 8 nucleotides line up with TRBD1. V was pared by 2 bases and J by 3 bases, with 5 bases of the junction left unmatched. The CDR3 has 15 amino acids. Germline assignment: CDR1 MNHEY and CDR2 SVGAGI. DNA for the CDR3: TGTGCCAGCAGTTACGGGTCAGGGGGCGACACTGAAGCTTTCTTT. This sequence encodes CASSYGSGGDTEAFF.

The CDR3 bases are TGTGCCAGCAGCCTCGGACTAGCGGGAGTATGGGAGACCCAGTACTTC. Its protein product is CASSLGLAGVWETQYF. The chain is built from TRBV7-6 and TRBJ2-5; 13 bases line up with TRBD2. J lost 5 bases, V lost 5 bases, and 8 bases had no gene match. This CDR3 is built from 16 residues. Germline V gene sequence: CDR1 SGHVS, CDR2 FNYEAQ.

The V and J genes are TRBV28 and TRBJ2-7; D perhaps matches TRBD1 (6 bases). The ends were cut back, 7 bases at V and 1 base at J, with 14 bases in the middle. The CDR3 spans 14 residues. The germline CDR1 and CDR2 sequences are MDHEN and SYDVKM. CDR3 region: CASITGWPSYEQYF. CDR3 DNA sequence: TGTGCCAGCATTACAGGGTGGCCATCCTACGAGCAGTACTTC.

The chain links TRBV6-5 to TRBJ2-3; perhaps TRBD1 as D (5 bases). V lost 6 bases to trimming and J lost 2 bases, with 9 bases between them. This CDR3 comprises 13 residues. In germline, CDR1 is MNHEY, CDR2 SVGAGI. CDR3 amino acids: CASRDIVTDTQYF. The CDR3 coding sequence is TGTGCCAGCAGGGACATCGTCACAGATACGCAGTATTTT.

V gene TRBV4-1 combines with J gene TRBJ1-1, with a possible D match to TRBD1 (5 bases). CDR1 is MGHRA and CDR2 is YSYEKL in the germline V gene. The germline V and J ends were trimmed by 1 base and 10 bases, with 19 bases remaining between them. CDR3 length equals 15 residues. This CDR3 is CASSQVSGMGIGAFF. The CDR3 region has the DNA TGCGCCAGCAGCCAAGTCTCAGGGATGGGGATAGGAGCTTTCTTT.

The chain employs TRBV4-1 and TRBJ2-7, with a tentative D call TRBD2 (6 bases). V lost 1 base to trimming and J lost 4 bases, with 17 bases between them. Germline CDR1 MGHRA, CDR2 YSYEKL. The CDR3 contains 16 residues. The CDR3 DNA reads TGCGCCAGCAGCCAAGGGGGACTTACGGCTGGGTACGAGCAGTACTTC. Its protein is CASSQGGLTAGYEQYF.

This clone was seen just once. The V and J genes are TRBV5-6 and TRBJ1-3, with no clear D. The ends were cut back, 1 base at V and 0 bases at J, with 17 bases in the middle. The CDR3 runs to 18 residues. The germline gives CDR1 SGHDT, CDR2 YYEEEE. In DNA form, the CDR3 reads TGTGCCAGCAGCTTGTATGATGGCATGATTATCTCTGGAAACACCATATATTTT. Encoded protein: CASSLYDGMIISGNTIYF.

The chain employs TRBV11-2 and TRBJ2-7; 8 bases are shared with TRBD2. Germline V gene sequence: CDR1 SGHAT, CDR2 FQNNGV. The CDR3 spans 17 residues. The trim removed 0 bases at V and 4 bases at J, leaving 11 bases unmatched. As DNA, the CDR3 is TGTGCCAGCAGCTTAGATTGGGGAGCGGGAGCGCTGTACGAGCAGTACTTC. Protein product: CASSLDWGAGALYEQYF.

This rearrangement joins TRBV9 to TRBJ2-1, with 7 bases fitting TRBD2. The CDR3 is made up of 16 amino acids. The germline V gene has CDR1 SGDLS and CDR2 YYNGEE. V lost 0 bases, J lost 4 bases, and 7 bases stayed unmatched. CDR3 region: CASSVGASGNYNEQFF. CDR3 bases: TGTGCCAGCAGCGTAGGTGCAAGCGGGAATTACAATGAGCAGTTCTTC.

This clone showed up just once. The chain couples TRBV27 to TRBJ1-2; D remains ambiguous. CDR3 length equals 13 residues. Per germline, CDR1 MNHEY and CDR2 SMNVEV (reference sequence). The ends were cut back, 0 bases at V and 6 bases at J, with 8 bases in the middle. The CDR3 DNA is TGTGCCAGCAGTTTATCCCGGAGTGATGGCTACACCTTC. Its translation: CASSLSRSDGYTF.

The V call is TRBV9, the J call TRBJ2-3; 9 bases are a match to TRBD2. The CDR3 totals 17 residues. Germline trimming cut 3 bases from V and 3 bases from J; bases unmatched to any gene: 11. Germline V gives CDR1 SGDLS, CDR2 YYNGEE. CDR3 amino acids: CASSESVAGVITDTQYF. The DNA of the CDR3 is TGTGCCAGCAGCGAGTCCGTAGCGGGAGTAATAACAGATACGCAGTATTTT.

The rearrangement uses TRBV19 and TRBJ2-7; 8 bases match TRBD1. The germline gives CDR1 LNHDA, CDR2 SQIVND (reference sequence). V lost 4 bases, J lost 7 bases, and 15 bases stayed unmatched. CDR3 length: 16 amino acids. This CDR3 reads CASSTFRTGTTGEQYF. DNA for the CDR3: TGTGCCAGTAGTACTTTCAGGACAGGGACAACCGGAGAGCAGTACTTC.

The chain recombines TRBV9 with TRBJ2-3; 8 positions match TRBD1. CDR1 is SGDLS and CDR2 is YYNGEE in the germline V gene. The V and J ends lost 3 bases and 4 bases, in that order; junction bases with no gene match: 4. The CDR3 length is 14 residues. The CDR3 nucleotides read TGTGCCAGCAGCGCCAGGGGGCGCCCAGATACGCAGTATTTT. It codes for CASSARGRPDTQYF.

This chain links TRBV28 with TRBJ2-3; TRBD1 matches 10 bases. V was clipped by 3 bases and J by 1 base; unmatched bases: 1. There are 15 residues in the CDR3. CDR1 is MDHEN and CDR2 is SYDVKM in the germline V gene. The CDR3 sequence is CASSFGTGGTDTQYF. CDR3 DNA sequence: TGTGCCAGCAGTTTCGGGACAGGGGGCACAGATACGCAGTATTTT.

The chain employs TRBV6-5 and TRBJ1-1, with 7 bases fitting TRBD1. Trimming cost V 2 bases and J 4 bases; bases outside gene matches: 4. Germline V gene lookup returns CDR1 MNHEY and CDR2 SVGAGI. The length of the CDR3 is 14 residues. The CDR3 DNA follows: TGTGCCAGCAGTTACAGGGGGCCGGGCACTGAAGCTTTCTTT. Amino acids: CASSYRGPGTEAFF.

V gene TRBV5-1 combines with J gene TRBJ1-1, with 10 bases aligning to TRBD1. Trimming removed 4 bases from V and 7 bases from J; junction bases left unmatched: 7. From germline, CDR1 is SGHRS and CDR2 YFSETQ. This CDR3 is built from 14 residues. The CDR3 DNA follows: TGCGCCAGCAGCACGGGACAGGGGCTAGGTGAAGCTTTCTTT. Translation gives CASSTGQGLGEAFF.

The gene calls are TRBV28 and TRBJ2-7; TRBD1 matches at 9 bases. V trimming: 2 bases; J trimming: 6 bases; junction bases outside the gene matches: 11. Germline assignment: CDR1 MDHEN and CDR2 SYDVKM. The CDR3 is made up of 16 amino acids. CDR3 sequence: CASSLPWGQGPGEQYF. The CDR3 DNA reads TGTGCCAGCAGTTTACCCTGGGGACAGGGCCCTGGCGAGCAGTACTTC.

V gene TRBV6-1 combines with J gene TRBJ1-1; possible D gene TRBD1, 5 bases. This CDR3 contains 15 residues. V dropped 6 bases and J dropped 5 bases, with 19 bases sitting between them. CDR1 is MNHNS and CDR2 is SASEGT in the germline V gene. The CDR3: CASSSRWGGDTEAFF. Written as DNA, the CDR3 is TGTGCCAGCAGCTCAAGGTGGGGGGGGGATACTGAAGCTTTCTTT.

This rearrangement joins TRBV11-2 to TRBJ1-1; D ambiguous. Trimming pared 8 bases from V and 1 base from J, leaving 17 bases between. This CDR3 has 15 amino acids. Germline V gene data show CDR1 as SGHAT and CDR2 as FQNNGV. The CDR3 protein is CASDLDGLANTEAFF. The CDR3 DNA reads as TGTGCCAGCGACCTTGATGGGCTGGCGAACACTGAAGCTTTCTTT.

CDR3 nucleotide sequence: TGTGCCAGCAGCTTAGATAGCGGTCTCGGGCAGCCCCAGCATTTT. Translating gives CASSLDSGLGQPQHF. This chain connects TRBV7-9 to TRBJ1-5; D call uncertain. Germline V gene lookup returns CDR1 SEHNR and CDR2 FQNEAQ (reference sequence). Trimming pared 1 base from V and 7 bases from J, leaving 14 bases between. CDR3 size: 15 residues.

The rearrangement links TRBV2 to TRBJ2-7, with no clear D. Germline-derived CDR1 and CDR2 are SNHLY and FYNNEI. Trimming shortened V by 9 bases and J by 9 bases, and 12 bases separated the two germline ends. The CDR3 is 10 residues long. The DNA of the CDR3 is TGTGCCAGTTATTACAGTCGGCAGTACTTC. As protein: CASYYSRQYF.